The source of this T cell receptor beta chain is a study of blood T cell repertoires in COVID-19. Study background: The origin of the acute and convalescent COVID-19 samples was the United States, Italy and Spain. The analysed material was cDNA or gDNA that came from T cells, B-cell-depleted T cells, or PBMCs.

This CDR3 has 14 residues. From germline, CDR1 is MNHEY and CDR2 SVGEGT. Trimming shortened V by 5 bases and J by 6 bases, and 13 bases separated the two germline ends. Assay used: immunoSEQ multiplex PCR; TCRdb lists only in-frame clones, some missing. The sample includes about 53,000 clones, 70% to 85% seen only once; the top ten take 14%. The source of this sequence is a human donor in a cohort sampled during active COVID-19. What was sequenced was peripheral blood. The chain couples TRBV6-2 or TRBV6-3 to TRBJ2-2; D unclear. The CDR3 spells CASSIYGMAGELFF. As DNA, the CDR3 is TGTGCCAGCAGTATCTATGGTATGGCCGGGGAGCTGTTTTTT.